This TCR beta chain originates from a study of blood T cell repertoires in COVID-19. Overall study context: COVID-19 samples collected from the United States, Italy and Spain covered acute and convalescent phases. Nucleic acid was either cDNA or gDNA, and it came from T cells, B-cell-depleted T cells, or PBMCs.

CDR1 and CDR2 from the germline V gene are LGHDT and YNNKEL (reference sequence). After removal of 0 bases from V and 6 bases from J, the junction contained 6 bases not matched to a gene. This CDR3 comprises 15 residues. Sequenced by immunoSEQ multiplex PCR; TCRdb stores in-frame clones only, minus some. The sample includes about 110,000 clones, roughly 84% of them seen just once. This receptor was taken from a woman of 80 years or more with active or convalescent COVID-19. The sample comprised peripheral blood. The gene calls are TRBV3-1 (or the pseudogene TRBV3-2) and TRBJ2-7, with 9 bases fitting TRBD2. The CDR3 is CASSQDLGLAGEQYF. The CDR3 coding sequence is TGTGCCAGCAGCCAAGACCTGGGACTAGCTGGCGAGCAGTACTTC.